The sequence of this TCR beta chain was determined in a study of PD-1 blockade in mismatch repair-deficient tumors. Looking at the study overall: All were previously treated, progressing patients with 12 mismatch repair-deficient cancer types. Study-level results: After pembrolizumab, tumor-resident clones rose rapidly, then generally contracted before radiologic responses.

Every patient had mismatch repair deficiency by PCR or immunohistochemistry. A few pembrolizumab responders had their TCRs sequenced. Remarks on this clone: Its antigen remains unknown.

The protocol was immunoSEQ multiplex PCR, while the TCRdb copy is restricted to in-frame clones and leaves out a portion. The sample records about 120,000 clones, about 80% being singletons. CDR1 is LNHNV and CDR2 is YYDKDF in the germline V gene (reference sequence). V was clipped by 6 bases and J by 2 bases; unmatched bases: 6. This CDR3 is 15 amino acids long. The chain combines TRBV15 with TRBJ1-2, with 10 bases aligning to TRBD1. The sample here was peripheral blood, taken 60 weeks after starting pembrolizumab. The receptor was derived from an adult with mismatch repair-deficient cancer. The CDR3 nucleotides read TGTGCCACCAGGGGGACAGGGGAAGTAAACTATGGCTACACCTTC. Translation: CATRGTGEVNYGYTF.